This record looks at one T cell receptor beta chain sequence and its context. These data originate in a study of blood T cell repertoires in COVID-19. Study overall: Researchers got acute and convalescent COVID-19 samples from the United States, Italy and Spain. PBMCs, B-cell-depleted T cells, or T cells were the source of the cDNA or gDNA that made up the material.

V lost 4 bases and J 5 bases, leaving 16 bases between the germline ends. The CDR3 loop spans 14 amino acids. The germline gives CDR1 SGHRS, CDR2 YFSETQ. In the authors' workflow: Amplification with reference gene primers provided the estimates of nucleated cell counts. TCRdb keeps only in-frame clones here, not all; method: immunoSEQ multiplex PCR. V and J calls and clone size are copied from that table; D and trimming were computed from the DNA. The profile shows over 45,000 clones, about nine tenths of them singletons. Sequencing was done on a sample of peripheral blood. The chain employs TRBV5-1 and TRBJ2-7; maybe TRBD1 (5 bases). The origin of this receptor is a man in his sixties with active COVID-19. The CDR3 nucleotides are TGCGCCAGCAGCCTTGACAGTATCCTAGACGAGCAGTACTTC. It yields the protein CASSLDSILDEQYF.